The clone carrying this T cell receptor (beta chain) came up many times. Its target is not known. V lost 6 bases to trimming and J lost 6 bases, with 10 bases between them. The CDR3 is made up of 12 amino acids. This entry comes from a study of T-cell reconstitution after alpha-beta-depleted transplantation in children. The study, taken as a whole, reports: Day-60 TCRbeta diversity that was high in some patients was derived from surviving recipient T cells and thymic progenitors. T cells produced anew were the main source of T-cell counts and diversity one year after transplant. Several hundred expanded graft clones reportedly supplied alpha-beta T cells about two months after transplant.

Preparation of the TCRbeta library involved a method that used unique molecular identifiers. TCRdb called the PCR reads again in MiXCR, with one record for every CDR3 protein. The repertoire includes around 250,000 distinct CDR3 sequences, around 7.8% of them detected once, and 6.3% sits in the top ten. The J gene is TRBJ2-3, the V gene TRBV12-3 or TRBV12-4, with D perhaps matching TRBD2 (5 bases). The TCR originated in a male patient aged 10-17 years who had a stem cell transplant for acute lymphoblastic leukemia, so the T cells may come from the graft donor. This specimen was PBMCs, mostly from graft donor cells, taken 180 days after TCRalphabeta/CD19-depleted stem cell transplant. CDR3 in amino acids: CASRGSSDTQYF. CDR3 DNA: TGTGCCAGCAGAGGGAGCAGCGATACGCAGTATTTT.